The present T cell receptor (beta chain) was sequenced within a study of early T cells in non-severe SARS-CoV-2 infection. In this sample, this clonotype is large. V dropped 5 bases and J dropped 6; count of bases not matched to a gene: 4. Germline CDR1 reads MDHEN; CDR2 reads SYDVKM. The CDR3 extends over 16 amino acids. TCRdb used MiXCR to reprocess the 5' RACE reads, holding one entry per CDR3 protein. This sample has more than 50,000 distinct CDR3 sequences; roughly an eighth occur once, and the top ten carry 4.5% to 5.5%. This chain connects TRBV28 to TRBJ2-2; 15 nucleotides agree with TRBD2. Sequenced: whole blood. This receptor was obtained from an adult who was a healthcare worker with PCR-confirmed SARS-CoV-2 infection or an uninfected control (not recorded which). The CDR3 is CASSKGLAGGSGELFF. The CDR3 bases are TGTGCCAGCAGTAAGGGACTAGCGGGAGGTTCCGGGGAGCTGTTTTTT.